The 5 T cell receptor beta chains presented below share a single source sample, sequenced in a study of CD8 T cells in Susac syndrome. Random hexamers were used to reverse transcribe 0.5 to 1 ug of RNA. A single record per CDR3 protein comes from TCRdb applying MiXCR to the immunoSEQ multiplex PCR reads. The sample comprises roughly 150,000 distinct CDR3 sequences, almost 96% of which are singletons, and approximately 0.08% rests with the top ten. What was sequenced was CD4+ T cells from PBMCs. These receptors originate from a human donor with Susac syndrome.

The chain links TRBV10-2 to TRBJ2-7, with TRBD2 identical over 11 bases. The J segment lost 4 bases and the V segment lost 6 bases, leaving 8 bases of the junction unmatched. The CDR3 spans 15 residues. Germline loops: CDR1 WSHSY, CDR2 SAAADI. CDR3 nucleotides: TGCGCCAGCAGCGAGGGACTAGCGGACGGGTACGAGCAGTACTTC. Translation: CASSEGLADGYEQYF.

The chain recombines TRBV7-9 with TRBJ2-5; perhaps TRBD2 as D (5 bases). V gave up 4 bases and J gave up 4 bases, with 13 bases separating them. The CDR3 has 14 amino acids. Germline assignment: CDR1 SEHNR and CDR2 FQNEAQ (reference sequence). Here the CDR3 DNA reads TGTGCCAGCAGCTCCCGGACCGCGGGAGAGACCCAGTACTTC. It translates to CASSSRTAGETQYF.

The chain recombines TRBV10-2 with TRBJ2-6; no clear D. The V and J ends lost 3 bases and 0 bases respectively, with 6 bases between them. The CDR3 spans 15 residues. Germline V CDR1 and CDR2: WSHSY, SAAADI. In DNA, the CDR3 is TGCGCCAGCAGTGAAACGACCTCTGGGGCCAACGTCCTGACTTTC. Its protein is CASSETTSGANVLTF.

The chain couples TRBV18 to TRBJ2-7; TRBD1 is a possible D gene (6 bases). Trimming left V 2 bases short and J 3 bases short, with 8 bases between. The CDR3 runs 13 residues. Germline CDR1 and CDR2: KGHSH and LQKENI. DNA for the CDR3: TGTGCCAGCTCACCAACAGGGTACTACGAGCAGTACTTC. Its protein product is CASSPTGYYEQYF.

The V and J genes are TRBV20-1 and TRBJ1-5; possibly TRBD1 for D (6 bases). Trimming left V 4 bases short and J 4 bases short, with 11 bases between. Germline V gives CDR1 DFQATT, CDR2 SNEGSKA (reference sequence). CDR3 length: 13 residues. The CDR3 bases are TGCAGTGCTACTTGGACAGAAAATCAGCCCCAGCATTTT. Translation: CSATWTENQPQHF.